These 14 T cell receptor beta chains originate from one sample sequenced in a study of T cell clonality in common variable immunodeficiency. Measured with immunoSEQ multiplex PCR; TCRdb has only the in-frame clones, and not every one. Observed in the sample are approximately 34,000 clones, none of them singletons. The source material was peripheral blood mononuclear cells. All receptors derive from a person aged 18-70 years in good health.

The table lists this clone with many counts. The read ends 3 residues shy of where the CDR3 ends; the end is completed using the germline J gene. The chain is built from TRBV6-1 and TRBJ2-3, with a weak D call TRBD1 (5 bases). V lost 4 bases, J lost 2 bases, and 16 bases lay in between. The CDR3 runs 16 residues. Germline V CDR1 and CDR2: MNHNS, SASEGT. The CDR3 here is CASSGADRPYTDTQYF. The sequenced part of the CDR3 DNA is TGTGCCAGCAGTGGAGCCGACAGACCCTACACAGATACG.

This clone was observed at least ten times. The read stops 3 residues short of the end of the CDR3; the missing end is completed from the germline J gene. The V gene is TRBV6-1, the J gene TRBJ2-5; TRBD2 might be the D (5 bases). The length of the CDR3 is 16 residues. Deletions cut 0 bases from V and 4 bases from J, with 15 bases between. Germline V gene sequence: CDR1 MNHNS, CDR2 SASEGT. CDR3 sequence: CASSEALLVHGETQYF. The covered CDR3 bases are TGTGCCAGCAGTGAAGCGCTACTAGTCCACGGAGAGACC.

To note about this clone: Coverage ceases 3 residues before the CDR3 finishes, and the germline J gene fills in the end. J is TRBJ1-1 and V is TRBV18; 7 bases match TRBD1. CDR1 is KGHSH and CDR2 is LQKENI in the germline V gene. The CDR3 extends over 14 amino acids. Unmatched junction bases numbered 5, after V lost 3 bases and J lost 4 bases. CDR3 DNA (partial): TGTGCCAGCTCACCGGATCCAGGGGGCACTGAA. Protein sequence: CASSPDPGGTE. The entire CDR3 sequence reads CASSPDPGGTEAFF.

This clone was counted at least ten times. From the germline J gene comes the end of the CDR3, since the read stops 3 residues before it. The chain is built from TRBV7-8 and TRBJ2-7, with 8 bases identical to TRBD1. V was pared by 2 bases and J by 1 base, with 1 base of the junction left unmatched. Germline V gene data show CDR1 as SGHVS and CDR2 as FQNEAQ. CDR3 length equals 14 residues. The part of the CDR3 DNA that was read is TGTGCCAGCAGCTTAAGGGACAGGTCCTACGAG. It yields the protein CASSLRDRSYE. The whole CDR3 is CASSLRDRSYEQYF.

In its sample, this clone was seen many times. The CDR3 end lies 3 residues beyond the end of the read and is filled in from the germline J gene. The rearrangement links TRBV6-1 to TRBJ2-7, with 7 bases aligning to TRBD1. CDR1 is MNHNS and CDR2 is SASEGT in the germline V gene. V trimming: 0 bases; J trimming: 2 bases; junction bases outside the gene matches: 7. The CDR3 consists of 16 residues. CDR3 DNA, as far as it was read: TGTGCCAGCAGTGAAGCCTTGACAGGGTCGACCTACGAG. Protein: CASSEALTGSTYE. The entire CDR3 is CASSEALTGSTYEQYF.

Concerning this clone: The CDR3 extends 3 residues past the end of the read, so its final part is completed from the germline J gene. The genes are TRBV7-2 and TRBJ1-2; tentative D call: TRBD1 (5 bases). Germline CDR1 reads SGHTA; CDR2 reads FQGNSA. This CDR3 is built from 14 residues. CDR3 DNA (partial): TGTGCCAGCAGCTTGGGACGGGACTCCTACGAC. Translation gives CASSLGRDSYD. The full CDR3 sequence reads CASSLGRDSYDYTF.

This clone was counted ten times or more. The covered CDR3 bases are TGCGCCAGCAGCTTTCGGGACAGTTATGGC. Its translation: CASSFRDSYG. The whole CDR3 sequence reads CASSFRDSYGYTF. The rearrangement joins TRBV5-1 to TRBJ1-2, with TRBD1 matching 7 bases. The read ends 3 residues shy of where the CDR3 ends; the end is completed using the germline J gene. Germline V CDR1 and CDR2: SGHRS, YFSETQ. This CDR3 is built from 13 residues. V dropped 2 bases and J dropped 5; count of bases not matched to a gene: 3.

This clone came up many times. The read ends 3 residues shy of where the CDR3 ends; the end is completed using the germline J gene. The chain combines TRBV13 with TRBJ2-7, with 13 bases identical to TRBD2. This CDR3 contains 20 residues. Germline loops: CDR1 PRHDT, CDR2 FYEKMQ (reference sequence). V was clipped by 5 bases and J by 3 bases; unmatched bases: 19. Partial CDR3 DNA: TGTGCCAGCAGCCTCTATTCCGGGACTAGCGGGAATGCACCCCTCTACGAG. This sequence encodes CASSLYSGTSGNAPLYE. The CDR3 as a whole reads CASSLYSGTSGNAPLYEQYF.

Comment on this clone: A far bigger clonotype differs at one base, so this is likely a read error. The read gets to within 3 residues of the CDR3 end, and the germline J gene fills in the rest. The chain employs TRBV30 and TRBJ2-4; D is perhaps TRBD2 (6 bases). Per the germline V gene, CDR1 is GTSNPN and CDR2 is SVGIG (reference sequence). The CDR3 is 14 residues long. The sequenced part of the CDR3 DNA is TGTGCCTGGAGTGTAAATAGCGGCTATCAGCCT. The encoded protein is CAWSVNSGYQP. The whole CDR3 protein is CAWSVNSGYQPQYF.

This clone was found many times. The CDR3 here is CSAPPQRGGLLGTDTQYF. CDR3 DNA (partial): TGCAGTGCTCCTCCCCAGCGGGGGGGCCTATTAGGCACAGATACG. The V call is TRBV20-1, the J call TRBJ2-3; 10 bases are shared with TRBD2. The read ends 3 residues early relative to the CDR3; the germline J gene fills the gap. The CDR3 length is 18 residues. Germline V lookup: CDR1 DFQATT, CDR2 SNEGSKA (reference sequence). V lost 5 bases and J lost 1; bases outside the gene matches: 15.

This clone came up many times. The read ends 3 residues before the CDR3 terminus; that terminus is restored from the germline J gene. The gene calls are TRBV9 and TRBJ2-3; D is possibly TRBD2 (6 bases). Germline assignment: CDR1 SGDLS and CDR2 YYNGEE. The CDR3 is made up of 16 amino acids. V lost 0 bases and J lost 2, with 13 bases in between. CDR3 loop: CASSVETRLNTDTQYF. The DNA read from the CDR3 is TGTGCCAGCAGCGTAGAGACTAGGCTGAACACAGATACG.

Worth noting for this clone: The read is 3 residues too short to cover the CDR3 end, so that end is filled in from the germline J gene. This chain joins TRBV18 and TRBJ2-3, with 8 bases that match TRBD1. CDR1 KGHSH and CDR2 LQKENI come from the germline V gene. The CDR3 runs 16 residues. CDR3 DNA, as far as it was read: TGTGCCAGCTCACCAGAGCGGGCAGGGGGCCAAGAGACG. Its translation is CASSPERAGGQET. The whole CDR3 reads CASSPERAGGQETQYF.

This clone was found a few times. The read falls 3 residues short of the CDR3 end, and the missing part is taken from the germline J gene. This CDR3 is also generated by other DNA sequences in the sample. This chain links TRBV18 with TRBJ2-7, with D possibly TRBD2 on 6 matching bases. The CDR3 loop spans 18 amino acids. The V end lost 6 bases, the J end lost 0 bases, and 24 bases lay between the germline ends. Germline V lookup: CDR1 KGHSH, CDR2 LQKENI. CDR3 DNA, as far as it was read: TGTGCCAGCTCCCCCGCCCCGGGACGCCTGGGGGGCTCCTACGAG. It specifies CASSPAPGRLGGSYE. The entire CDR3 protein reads CASSPAPGRLGGSYEQYF.

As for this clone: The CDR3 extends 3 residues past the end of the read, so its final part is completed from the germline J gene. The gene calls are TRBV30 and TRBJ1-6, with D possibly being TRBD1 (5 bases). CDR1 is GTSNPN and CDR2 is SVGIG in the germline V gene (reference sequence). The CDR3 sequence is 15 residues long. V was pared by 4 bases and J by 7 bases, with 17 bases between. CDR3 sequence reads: CAWTPLPGRNSPLHF. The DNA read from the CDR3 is TGTGCCTGGACCCCCCTGCCAGGGAGGAATTCACCC. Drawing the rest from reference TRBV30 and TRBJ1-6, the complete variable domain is SQTIHQWPATLVQPVGSPLSLECTVEGTSNPNLYWYRQAAGRGLQLLFYSVGIGQISSEVPQNLSASRPQDRQFILSSKKLLLSDSGFYLCAWTPLPGRNSPLHFGNGTRLTVT.